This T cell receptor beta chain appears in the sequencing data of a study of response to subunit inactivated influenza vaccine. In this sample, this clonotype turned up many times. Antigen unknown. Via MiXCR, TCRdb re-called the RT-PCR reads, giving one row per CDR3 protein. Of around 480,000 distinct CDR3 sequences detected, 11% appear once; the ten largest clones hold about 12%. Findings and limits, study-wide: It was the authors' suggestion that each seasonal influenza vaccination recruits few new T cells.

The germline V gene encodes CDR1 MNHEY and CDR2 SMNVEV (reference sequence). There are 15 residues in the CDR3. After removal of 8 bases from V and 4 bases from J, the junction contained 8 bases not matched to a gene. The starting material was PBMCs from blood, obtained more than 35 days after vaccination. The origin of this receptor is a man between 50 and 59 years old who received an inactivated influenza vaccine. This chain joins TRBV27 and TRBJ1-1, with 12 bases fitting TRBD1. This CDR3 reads CASWRDRGRITEAFF. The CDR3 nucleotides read TGTGCCAGCTGGCGGGACAGGGGGCGCATCACTGAAGCTTTCTTT.